One T cell receptor (beta chain) is described in this entry. The antigen remains undetermined. Within the sample, other DNA sequences also encode this same CDR3. The assay was immunoSEQ multiplex PCR, and TCRdb's table has in-frame clones only and misses some. This sample carries 2 million to 2.5 million clones, approximately 96% of them seen once, and the ten largest clones take roughly 0.13%. This sample is part of a study of shared clonotypes between healthy human individuals. Study-wide context: In total, the donors were two women and a few men aged 18 to 49. CD4 naive and memory got three plates each, CD8 naive two, CD8 memory one.

The CDR3 is made up of 12 amino acids. The V end lost 5 bases, the J end lost 5 bases, and 9 bases lay between the germline ends. Germline values: CDR1 MNHEY, CDR2 SMNVEV (reference sequence). Overall study findings and caveats: Among non-shared clonotypes, generation probabilities were lower than among those shared by all four donors.

J is TRBJ1-1 and V is TRBV27, with TRBD1 as a possible D gene (6 bases). The sequence derives from a man between 18 and 29 years old in good health. Source material: naive CD4+ T cells sorted from blood. The subset: CD45RA+ positively selected. CDR3 residues: CASSPQGTEAFF. Written as DNA, the CDR3 is TGTGCCAGCAGTCCACAGGGAACTGAAGCTTTCTTT.